The T cell receptor (beta chain) described here comes from a study of cytomegalovirus exposure and HLA in healthy donors. Broader study findings: A classifier reportedly called cytomegalovirus status with high sensitivity and specificity. Subsequent analysis showed first-cohort TCR clusters tending to co-occur in more than 90 validation repertoires. 150 or so TCR beta chains were listed as cytomegalovirus-associated. The study found most TCR sequences rare, yet found some public TCRs in many donors.

TCRdb's table, derived via immunoSEQ multiplex PCR, lists solely in-frame clones and lacks some. Of around 60,000 clones in the sample, around 92% were seen once. A note on this clone: No antigen is known for it.

Trimming took 4 bases from V and 2 from J; bases not matched to a gene: 11. CDR1 and CDR2 from the germline V gene are MNHEY and SMNVEV (reference sequence). The CDR3 has 16 residues. The chain employs TRBV27 and TRBJ2-7; 7 nucleotides line up with TRBD1. This sequence was found in a young woman in good health and CMV-seronegative. The sequencing sample was made of PBMCs. The CDR3 region is CASSYSAGQETYEQYF. CDR3 in DNA: TGTGCCAGCAGTTATAGCGCCGGACAGGAAACCTACGAGCAGTACTTC.